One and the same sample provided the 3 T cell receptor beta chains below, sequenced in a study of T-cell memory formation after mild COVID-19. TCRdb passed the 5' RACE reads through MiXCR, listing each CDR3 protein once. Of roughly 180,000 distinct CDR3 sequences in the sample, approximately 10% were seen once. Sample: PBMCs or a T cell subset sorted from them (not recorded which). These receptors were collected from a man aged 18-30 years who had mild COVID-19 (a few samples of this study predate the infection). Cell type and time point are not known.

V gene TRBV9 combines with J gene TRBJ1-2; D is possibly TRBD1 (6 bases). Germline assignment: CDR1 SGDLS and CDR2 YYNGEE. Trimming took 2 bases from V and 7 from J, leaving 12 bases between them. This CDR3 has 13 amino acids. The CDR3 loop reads CASSVQQGTGYTF. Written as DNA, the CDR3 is TGTGCCAGCAGCGTCCAACAGGGTACTGGCTACACCTTC.

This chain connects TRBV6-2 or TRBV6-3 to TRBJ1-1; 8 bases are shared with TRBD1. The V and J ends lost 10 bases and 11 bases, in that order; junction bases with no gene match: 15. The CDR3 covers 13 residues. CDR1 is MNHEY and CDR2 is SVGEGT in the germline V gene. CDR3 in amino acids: CATQPRDRLGAFF. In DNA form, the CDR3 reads TGTGCCACCCAACCCCGGGACAGGTTGGGCGCTTTCTTT.

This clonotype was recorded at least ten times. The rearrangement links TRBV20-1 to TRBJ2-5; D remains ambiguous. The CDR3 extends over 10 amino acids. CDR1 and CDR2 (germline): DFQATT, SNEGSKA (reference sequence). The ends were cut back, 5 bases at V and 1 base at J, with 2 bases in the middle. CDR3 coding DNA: TGCAGTGCTGCCCAAGAGACCCAGTACTTC. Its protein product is CSAAQETQYF.